One and the same sample provided the 4 T cell receptor beta chains below, sequenced in a study of blood T cell repertoires in COVID-19. Sequencing was performed with immunoSEQ multiplex PCR; in TCRdb, only in-frame clones are kept and a portion is missing. The sample has approximately 260,000 clones, about 86% seen once. Sequencing used PBMCs or T cells enriched from blood (not recorded which). The receptor set was obtained from a young man with acute COVID-19.

This clone was seen a single time. The genes are TRBV19 and TRBJ1-2; 7 nucleotides agree with TRBD1. Germline loops: CDR1 LNHDA, CDR2 SQIVND (reference sequence). CDR3 length equals 15 residues. V was pared by 8 bases and J by 2 bases, with 11 bases of the junction left unmatched. As DNA, the CDR3 is TGTGCCAGTGCCCAGGGGGTCAGAGTCAACTATGGCTACACCTTC. Translated: CASAQGVRVNYGYTF.

The V gene is TRBV29-1, the J gene TRBJ1-2; 7 bases map to TRBD1. J was trimmed by 8 bases and V by 6 bases; bases with no gene match: 15. The CDR3 has 14 amino acids. Germline V lookup: CDR1 SQVTM, CDR2 ANQGSEA. The CDR3 DNA follows: TGCAGCGTCGGGGAGAGACAGGGCCCTAGGGGCTACACCTTC. It translates to CSVGERQGPRGYTF.

This sequence joins TRBV2 and TRBJ2-7, with 8 bases aligning to TRBD1. The CDR3 sequence is 13 residues long. V dropped 3 bases and J dropped 6; count of bases not matched to a gene: 4. Germline CDR1 SNHLY, CDR2 FYNNEI. The CDR3 sequence: CASSEQGAGEQYV. The CDR3 DNA sequence: TGTGCCAGCAGTGAGCAGGGGGCTGGCGAGCAGTACGTC.

The DNA for the CDR3 is TGTGCCACCAGCGACCGGGACAGGGGCACAGATACGCAGTATTTT. It encodes CATSDRDRGTDTQYF. The genes are TRBV24-1 and TRBJ2-3; 9 nucleotides align to TRBD1. The V gene end was trimmed by 7 bases and the J gene end by 1 base; junction bases not matched to a gene: 5. Looked up from germline, CDR1 is KGHDR and CDR2 is SFDVKD. The CDR3 totals 15 residues.